The clone carrying this T cell receptor beta chain was observed a single time. Its antigen remains unknown. Bulk libraries came from a prior protocol with listed TCR primers. TCRdb called the PCR reads again in MiXCR, with one record for every CDR3 protein. The table shows approximately 40,000 distinct CDR3 sequences, with approximately 25% occurring only once. Sorted naive CD8 T cells were those defined as CD8+CD4-CCR7+CD45RA+. This entry is derived from a study of molecular identifiers for immune sequencing clone quantification. At the level of the study: Split five ways in replicates, RNA from about 20,000 or 100,000 naive CD8 cells had four portions sequenced. Regarding the study as a whole: Whereas naive cells kept under 1% of molecules in clones above 20 RNA copies, such clones held over 99% in effectors.

Germline V gene lookup returns CDR1 MGHDK and CDR2 SYGVNS. CDR3 size: 14 residues. Trimming removed 4 bases from V and 1 base from J, with 10 bases in between. Sequenced input: naive CD8+ T cells from blood, with Jurkat cell RNA spiked in. Indicated subset: FACS-sorted CD8+CD4-CCR7+CD45RA+ naive T cells. This receptor was taken from a human donor in good health. Some libraries in this study had Jurkat cell RNA spiked in. The V and J genes are TRBV25-1 and TRBJ2-5; D unclear. CDR3 sequence (DNA): TGTGCCAGCAGTGCCACAGAGTTCCAAGAGACCCAGTACTTC. Translation: CASSATEFQETQYF.